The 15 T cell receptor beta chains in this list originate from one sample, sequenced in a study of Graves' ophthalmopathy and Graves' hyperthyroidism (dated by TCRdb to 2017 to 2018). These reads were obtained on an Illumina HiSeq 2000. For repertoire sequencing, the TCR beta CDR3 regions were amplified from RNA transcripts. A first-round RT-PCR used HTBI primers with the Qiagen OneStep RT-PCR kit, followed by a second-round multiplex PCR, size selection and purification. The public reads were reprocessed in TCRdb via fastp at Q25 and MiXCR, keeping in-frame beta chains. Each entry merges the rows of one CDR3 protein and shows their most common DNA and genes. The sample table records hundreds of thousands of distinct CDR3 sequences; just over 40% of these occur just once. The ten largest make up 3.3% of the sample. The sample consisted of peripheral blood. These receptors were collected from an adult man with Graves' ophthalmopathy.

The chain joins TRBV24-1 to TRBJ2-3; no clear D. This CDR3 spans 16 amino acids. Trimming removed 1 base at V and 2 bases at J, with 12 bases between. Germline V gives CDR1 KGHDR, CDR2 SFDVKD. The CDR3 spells CATSDFEAIDTDTQYF. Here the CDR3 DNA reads TGTGCCACCAGTGATTTCGAGGCGATCGACACAGATACGCAGTATTTT.

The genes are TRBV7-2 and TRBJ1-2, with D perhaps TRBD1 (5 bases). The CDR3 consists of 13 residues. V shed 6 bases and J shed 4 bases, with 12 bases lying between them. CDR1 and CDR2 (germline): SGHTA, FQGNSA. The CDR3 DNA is TGTGCCAGCAGTGAATCCGGGACCTATGGCTACACCTTC. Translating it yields CASSESGTYGYTF.

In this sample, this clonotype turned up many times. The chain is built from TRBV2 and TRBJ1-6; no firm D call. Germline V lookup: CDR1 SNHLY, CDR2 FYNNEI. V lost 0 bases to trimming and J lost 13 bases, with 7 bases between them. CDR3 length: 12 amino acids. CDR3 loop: CASSEARVPLHF. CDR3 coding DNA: TGTGCCAGCAGTGAAGCCCGGGTTCCCCTCCACTTT.

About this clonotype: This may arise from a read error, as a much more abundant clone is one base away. CDR3 loop: CAISSLGASDSPLHF. In DNA form, the CDR3 reads TGTGCCATCAGTTCCCTCGGGGCGTCGGATTCACCCCTCCACTTT. The chain employs TRBV10-3 and TRBJ1-6; possible D gene TRBD1, 5 bases. Between the trimmed V and J ends, which lost 5 bases and 8 bases, there was a span of 16 bases. The CDR3 runs 15 residues. Germline loops: CDR1 ENHRY, CDR2 SYGVKD.

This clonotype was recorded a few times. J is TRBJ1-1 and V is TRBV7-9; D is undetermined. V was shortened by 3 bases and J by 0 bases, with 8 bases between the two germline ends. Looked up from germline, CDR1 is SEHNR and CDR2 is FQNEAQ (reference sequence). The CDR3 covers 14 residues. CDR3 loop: CASSLPVLNTEAFF. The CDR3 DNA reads TGTGCCAGCAGCTTGCCCGTCTTGAACACTGAAGCTTTCTTT.

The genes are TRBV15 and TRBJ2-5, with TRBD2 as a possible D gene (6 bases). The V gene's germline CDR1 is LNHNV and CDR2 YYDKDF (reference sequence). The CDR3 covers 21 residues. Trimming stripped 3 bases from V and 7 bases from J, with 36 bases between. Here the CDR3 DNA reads TGTGCCACCAGCAGTGGAGAGACATACGATCAGCCCCAGGGAGGCCGAGGGACCCAGTACTTC. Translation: CATSSGETYDQPQGGRGTQYF.

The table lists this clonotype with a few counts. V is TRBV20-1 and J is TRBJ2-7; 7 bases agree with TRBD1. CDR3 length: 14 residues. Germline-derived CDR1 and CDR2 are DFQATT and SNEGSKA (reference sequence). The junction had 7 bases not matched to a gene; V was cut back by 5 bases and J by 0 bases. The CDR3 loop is CSAVPGQSSYEQYF. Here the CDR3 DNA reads TGCAGTGCTGTTCCGGGACAGAGCTCCTACGAGCAGTACTTC.

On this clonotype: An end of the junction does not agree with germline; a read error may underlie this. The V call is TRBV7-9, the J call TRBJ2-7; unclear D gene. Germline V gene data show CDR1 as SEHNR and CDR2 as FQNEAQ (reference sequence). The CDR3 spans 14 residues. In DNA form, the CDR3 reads TGTGCTAGCAGCTCTCCCGGTTGCTCCTACGAGCAGTACTTC. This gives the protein CASSSPGCSYEQYF.

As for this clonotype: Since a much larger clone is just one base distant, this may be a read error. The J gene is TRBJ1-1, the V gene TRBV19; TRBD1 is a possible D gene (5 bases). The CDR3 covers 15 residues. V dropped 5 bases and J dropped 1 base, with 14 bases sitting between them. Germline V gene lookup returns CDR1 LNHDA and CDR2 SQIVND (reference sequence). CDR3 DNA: TGTGCCAGTAGTTGGGGGTCTAGAGGGAACACTGAAGCTTTCTTT. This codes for CASSWGSRGNTEAFF.

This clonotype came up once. The DNA of the CDR3 is TGTGCCAGCAGTATGACAGGGGACGAGCAGTACTTC. Residues: CASSMTGDEQYF. V and J are TRBV7-9 and TRBJ2-7; TRBD1 agrees at 8 bases. The length of the CDR3 is 12 residues. Per germline, CDR1 SEHNR and CDR2 FQNEAQ (reference sequence). The ends lost 6 bases at V and 5 bases at J; junction bases unmatched: 3.

CDR3 coding DNA: TGTGCCAGTACCCGGGGGGGACTAGCGGGATCCGGGGAGCTGTTTTTT. This sequence encodes CASTRGGLAGSGELFF. The genes are TRBV19 and TRBJ2-2, with TRBD2 matching over 13 bases. CDR3 length: 16 amino acids. Germline V CDR1 and CDR2: LNHDA, SQIVND (reference sequence). The trim removed 7 bases at V and 6 bases at J, leaving 8 bases unmatched.

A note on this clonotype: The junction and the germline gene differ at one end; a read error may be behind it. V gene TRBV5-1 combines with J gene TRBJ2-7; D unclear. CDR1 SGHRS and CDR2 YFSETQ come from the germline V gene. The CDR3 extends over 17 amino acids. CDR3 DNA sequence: TGTGCCAGCAGCCTAGGGCTTCGAGGAGCGAACTCCTACGAGCAGTACTTC. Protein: CASSLGLRGANSYEQYF.

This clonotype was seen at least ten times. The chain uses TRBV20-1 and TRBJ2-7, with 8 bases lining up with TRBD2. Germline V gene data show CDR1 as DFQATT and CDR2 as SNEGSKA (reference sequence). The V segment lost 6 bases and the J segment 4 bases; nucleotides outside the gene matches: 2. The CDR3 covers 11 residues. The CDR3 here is CSAGRGYEQYF. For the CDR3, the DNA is TGCAGTGCCGGGAGGGGGTACGAGCAGTACTTC.

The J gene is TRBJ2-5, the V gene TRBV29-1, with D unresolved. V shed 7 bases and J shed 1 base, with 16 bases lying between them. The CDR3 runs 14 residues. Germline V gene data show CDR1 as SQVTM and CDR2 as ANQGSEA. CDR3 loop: CSASSLLLQETQYF. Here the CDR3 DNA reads TGCAGCGCCAGCAGCTTGTTGCTCCAAGAGACCCAGTACTTC.

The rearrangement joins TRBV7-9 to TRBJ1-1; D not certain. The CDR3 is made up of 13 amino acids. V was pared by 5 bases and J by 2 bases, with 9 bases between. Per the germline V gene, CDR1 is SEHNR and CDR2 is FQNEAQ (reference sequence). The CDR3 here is CASSPTYNTEAFF. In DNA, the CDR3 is TGTGCCAGCAGCCCGACTTACAACACTGAAGCTTTCTTT.